One T cell receptor beta chain is described in this entry. The data were taken from a study of blood T cell repertoires in COVID-19. In the original processing: Reference gene primer amplification in the assay estimated nucleated cell counts. Here immunoSEQ multiplex PCR was the method, and the copy in TCRdb shows in-frame clones only, minus some. Clone size and V and J calls were adopted from that table, with D and trimming inferred from the DNA. In the table there are about 270,000 clones, around 90% of which are singletons. The CDR3 loop spans 14 amino acids. Trimming removed 6 bases from V and 8 bases from J; junction bases left unmatched: 7. Germline CDR1 is LNHDA and CDR2 is SQIVND (reference sequence).

The sample was PBMCs or T cells enriched from blood (not recorded which). The V and J genes are TRBV19 and TRBJ2-2, with 9 nucleotides matching TRBD1. The receptor's source is a middle-aged woman with acute COVID-19. The CDR3 DNA follows: TGTGCCAGTAGAAGGGACAGGGAATTAGGGGAGCTGTTTTTT. It codes for CASRRDRELGELFF. The whole variable domain, remainder taken from reference TRBV19 and TRBJ2-2, is DGGITQSPKYLFRKEGQNVTLSCEQNLNHDAMYWYRQDPGQGLRLIYYSQIVNDFQKGDIAEGYSVSREKKESFPLTVTSAQKNPTAFYLCASRRDRELGELFFGEGSRLTVL.